These 20 T cell receptor beta chains were sequenced from one sample in a study of T cell responses to AZD1222 COVID-19 vaccine. Generated by immunoSEQ multiplex PCR, the TCRdb table keeps only in-frame clones and is missing some. Here the sample spans 98,000 or so clones, about 86% being singletons. Sequencing was performed on peripheral blood, taken on day 0 of AZD1222 vaccination. The receptors were gathered from an adult in good health.

This clone was seen more than once but under ten times. This chain joins TRBV11-2 and TRBJ1-1, with D hard to call. V lost 1 base and J 3 bases, leaving 18 bases between the germline ends. The CDR3 totals 17 residues. Germline V gene sequence: CDR1 SGHAT, CDR2 FQNNGV. In DNA form, the CDR3 reads TGTGCCAGCAGCTTAGCCCCCCCGGTGTCGTGGGACACTGAAGCTTTCTTT. It codes for CASSLAPPVSWDTEAFF.

V and J are TRBV6-2 or TRBV6-3 and TRBJ2-4, with 10 nucleotides matching TRBD1. J lost 8 bases, V lost 2 bases, and 3 bases had no gene match. Looked up from germline, CDR1 is MNHEY and CDR2 is SVGEGT. The CDR3 sequence is 14 residues long. CDR3 coding DNA: TGTGCCAGCAGTTACCCCGGACAGGGGGACATTCAGTACTTC. Translated, it gives CASSYPGQGDIQYF.

The chain combines TRBV2 with TRBJ2-5, with D perhaps TRBD2 (6 bases). Germline V gene sequence: CDR1 SNHLY, CDR2 FYNNEI. The CDR3 is 15 amino acids. The ends were cut back, 6 bases at V and 5 bases at J, with 19 bases in the middle. CDR3 DNA sequence: TGTGCCAGCAGCCTAGTCGGGAGCTGGGCCGAGACCCAGTACTTC. Translating it yields CASSLVGSWAETQYF. The whole variable domain, filled in from reference TRBV2 and TRBJ2-5, reads EPEVTQTPSHQVTQMGQEVILRCVPISNHLYFYWYRQILGQKVEFLVSFYNNEISEKSEIFDDQFSVERPDGSNFTLKIRSTKLEDSAMYFCASSLVGSWAETQYFGPGTRLLVL.

For the CDR3, the DNA is TGTGCCAGCAGCTCCGGCGGAGCTCGGGAGACCCAGTACTTC. Amino acids: CASSSGGARETQYF. The chain joins TRBV5-8 to TRBJ2-5; D not certain. Trimming left V 3 bases short and J 5 bases short, with 14 bases between. Germline assignment: CDR1 SGHTS and CDR2 YDEGEE. This CDR3 comprises 14 residues.

This clone was seen only a few times. The chain combines TRBV5-1 with TRBJ2-3; D might be TRBD1 (6 bases). Germline-derived CDR1 and CDR2 are SGHRS and YFSETQ. The CDR3 length is 12 residues. V shed 4 bases and J shed 6 bases, with 9 bases lying between them. The CDR3 DNA is TGCGCCAGCAGCGCGAGGGGGGATACGCAGTATTTT. This codes for CASSARGDTQYF.

The chain recombines TRBV9 with TRBJ2-1; TRBD2 might be the D (5 bases). V lost 2 bases and J lost 4, with 16 bases in between. In germline, CDR1 is SGDLS, CDR2 YYNGEE. The CDR3 has 16 residues. The CDR3 DNA is TGTGCCAGCAGCGTGGCCTCTGTAGGCGGGTACAATGAGCAGTTCTTC. It is translated as CASSVASVGGYNEQFF.

This rearrangement joins TRBV4-2 to TRBJ1-3; D call uncertain. Trimming stripped 2 bases from V and 0 bases from J, with 11 bases between. This CDR3 is built from 16 residues. Germline lookup yields CDR1 LGHNA and CDR2 YNFKEQ. The CDR3, as DNA: TGTGCCAGCAGCCAACCGCCGGGGAACTCTGGAAACACCATATATTTT. Translated, it gives CASSQPPGNSGNTIYF.

The genes are TRBV7-9 and TRBJ1-2; 12 nucleotides align to TRBD1. Looked up from germline, CDR1 is SEHNR and CDR2 is FQNEAQ (reference sequence). This CDR3 is built from 15 residues. V trimming: 0 bases; J trimming: 9 bases; junction bases outside the gene matches: 5. The CDR3 sequence is CASSLAGTGGGSYTF. In nucleotides, the CDR3 is TGTGCCAGCAGCTTAGCCGGGACAGGGGGCGGAAGCTACACCTTC.

The CDR3 region has the DNA TGTGCCAGCAGTTTGGATGGTCAGCCCCAGCATTTT. Translated: CASSLDGQPQHF. The chain carries TRBV6-5 and TRBJ1-5; no clear D gene. V was trimmed by 4 bases and J by 6 bases, leaving 7 bases between them. Germline V gene lookup returns CDR1 MNHEY and CDR2 SVGAGI. This CDR3 has 12 residues.

V and J are TRBV6-2 or TRBV6-3 and TRBJ1-5; 7 bases match TRBD1. The CDR3 extends over 15 amino acids. Germline CDR1 reads MNHEY; CDR2 reads SVGEGT. The trim removed 6 bases at V and 0 bases at J, leaving 5 bases unmatched. This CDR3 reads CASSQDRDSNQPQHF. In DNA form, the CDR3 reads TGTGCCAGCAGCCAAGACAGGGATAGCAATCAGCCCCAGCATTTT.

The chain employs TRBV5-5 and TRBJ1-2, with a possible D match to TRBD1 (6 bases). CDR1 is SGHKS, CDR2 YYEKEE, per germline (reference sequence). The CDR3 has 15 amino acids. The ends were cut back, 6 bases at V and 5 bases at J, with 20 bases in the middle. CDR3 in DNA: TGTGCCAGCAACATCTGGGGGGCAGGGGTGTATGGCTACACCTTC. Its translation is CASNIWGAGVYGYTF.

J is TRBJ2-3 and V is TRBV9; TRBD2 aligns across 10 bases. This CDR3 comprises 16 residues. Trimming took 2 bases from V and 1 from J; bases not matched to a gene: 4. Germline CDR1 SGDLS, CDR2 YYNGEE. CDR3 loop: CASSVLGLAGTDTQYF. The CDR3, as DNA: TGTGCCAGCAGCGTGCTTGGACTAGCGGGCACAGATACGCAGTATTTT.

This clone appeared a single time. The chain couples TRBV5-4 to TRBJ2-1, with TRBD1 matching over 8 bases. V lost 4 bases, J lost 5 bases, and 14 bases stayed unmatched. Germline V gene lookup returns CDR1 SGHNT and CDR2 YYREEE (reference sequence). This CDR3 comprises 17 residues. CDR3: CASSPSFDRGDHNEQFF. The CDR3 DNA is TGTGCCAGCAGCCCGAGCTTCGACAGGGGCGACCACAATGAGCAGTTCTTC.

The V gene is TRBV6-1, the J gene TRBJ1-6, with a possible D match to TRBD1 (5 bases). The V and J ends lost 4 bases and 7 bases respectively, with 20 bases between them. Germline V gives CDR1 MNHNS, CDR2 SASEGT. The CDR3 length is 17 residues. In nucleotides, the CDR3 is TGTGCCAGCAGTGCTCGCGGTGGGACGGGTTTCAATTCACCCCTCCACTTT. Translation: CASSARGGTGFNSPLHF.

The chain employs TRBV3-1 (or the pseudogene TRBV3-2) and TRBJ2-7; 7 bases fit TRBD2. Trimming at V came to 4 bases and at J to 3 bases, leaving 0 bases not matched to a gene. CDR3 length: 12 amino acids. The germline gives CDR1 LGHDT, CDR2 YNNKEL (reference sequence). In nucleotides, the CDR3 is TGTGCCAGCAGCCGGGACTACTACGAGCAGTACTTC. Its protein product is CASSRDYYEQYF.

The V and J genes are TRBV27 and TRBJ1-2; 10 bases align to TRBD1. The germline CDR1 and CDR2 sequences are MNHEY and SMNVEV (reference sequence). Trimming took 4 bases from V and 2 from J; bases not matched to a gene: 4. This CDR3 contains 15 residues. The CDR3 spells CASSSGQGLNYGYTF. In DNA form, the CDR3 reads TGTGCCAGCAGTTCGGGACAGGGGCTAAACTATGGCTACACCTTC.

The genes are TRBV24-1 and TRBJ1-1; no reliable D call. Deletions cut 5 bases from V and 6 bases from J, with 15 bases between. Germline values: CDR1 KGHDR, CDR2 SFDVKD. CDR3 length equals 14 residues. The CDR3 spells CATSATSSVAEAFF. CDR3 bases: TGTGCCACCAGTGCTACCTCGAGTGTTGCTGAAGCTTTCTTT.

The chain recombines TRBV28 with TRBJ1-5, with D hard to call. CDR1 is MDHEN and CDR2 is SYDVKM in the germline V gene. V lost 3 bases and J 1 base, leaving 4 bases between the germline ends. The length of the CDR3 is 13 residues. The CDR3 DNA reads TGTGCCAGCAGTTTTGGGAGCAATCAGCCCCAGCATTTT. Translating gives CASSFGSNQPQHF.

Only a few counts were recorded for this clone. The chain uses TRBV11-3 and TRBJ1-3, with no clear D. The germline V gene encodes CDR1 SGHNT and CDR2 YENEEA. V gave up 5 bases and J gave up 0 bases, with 11 bases separating them. There are 15 residues in the CDR3. The CDR3 nucleotides are TGTGCCAGCAGCCCCGGTGAGGCCTCTGGAAACACCATATATTTT. Translating gives CASSPGEASGNTIYF.

The genes are TRBV3-1 (or the pseudogene TRBV3-2) and TRBJ1-3; D is ambiguous. Germline V gene lookup returns CDR1 LGHDT and CDR2 YNNKEL (reference sequence). CDR3 size: 15 residues. The V gene lost 0 bases and the J gene lost 2 bases, with 8 bases spanning the gap. The CDR3 DNA reads TGTGCCAGCAGCCAAGATGCAGCTACTGGAAACACCATATATTTT. Encoded protein: CASSQDAATGNTIYF.